This T cell receptor (beta chain) was recorded in a study of siplizumab effects on memory and regulatory T cells. Study-level points and caveats: Siplizumab significantly lowered the alloreactive sequences that could be traced to unstimulated CD4+ memory cells.

As concerns this clone: The antigen is not known.

Repertoires were generated with immunoSEQ multiplex PCR, while TCRdb's copy carries only in-frame clones and drops some. Counted here are 110,000 or so clones, just under 95% occurring once; the ten biggest clones make up over 0.15%. The receptor was derived from a human donor in good health. The sequenced sample consisted of non-Treg CD4+ T cells sorted from blood.

The CDR3 DNA follows: TGTGCTAGTGGTGGGGTGGGAGATACGCAGTATTTT. It codes for CASGGVGDTQYF. The V gene is TRBV12-5, the J gene TRBJ2-3; D remains unclear. Per germline, CDR1 LGHNT and CDR2 FRNRAP. V lost 5 bases, J lost 5 bases, and 8 bases lay in between. The CDR3 sequence is 12 residues long.